Below are 22 T cell receptor beta chains sequenced from a single sample in a study of cytomegalovirus exposure and HLA in healthy donors. Primers for the PCR totalled 60 Vbeta and 13 Jbeta. TCRdb's table, derived via immunoSEQ multiplex PCR, lists solely in-frame clones and lacks some. The top ten hold 2.5% to 3.5% of the sample, which has 200,000 to 250,000 clones, around four fifths seen once. The sequencing sample was made of PBMCs. These receptors came from a woman in her forties in good health and CMV-seronegative.

This clone has a handful of counts. The rearrangement joins TRBV19 to TRBJ2-7, with a weak D call TRBD2 (5 bases). Germline CDR1 reads LNHDA; CDR2 reads SQIVND (reference sequence). The length of the CDR3 is 14 residues. V lost 4 bases and J lost 4, with 14 bases in between. The CDR3 bases are TGTGCCAGTAGTACCCGCGGCGGGCCTTACGAGCAGTACTTC. It encodes CASSTRGGPYEQYF.

The chain carries TRBV5-8 and TRBJ2-5; D possibly corresponds to TRBD2 (5 bases). The V end was cut by 3 bases, the J end by 4 bases, with 16 bases between. The CDR3 is made up of 15 amino acids. Germline lookup yields CDR1 SGHTS and CDR2 YDEGEE. The CDR3 nucleotides are TGTGCCAGCAGCTCCTACGGTCCGGCGGGAGAGACCCAGTACTTC. Amino acid sequence: CASSSYGPAGETQYF.

The chain links TRBV4-1 to TRBJ2-7; perhaps TRBD2 as D (6 bases). Looked up from germline, CDR1 is MGHRA and CDR2 is YSYEKL. Trimming pared 0 bases from V and 0 bases from J, leaving 12 bases between. The CDR3 has 16 residues. Here the CDR3 reads CASSQDSSGYSYEQYF. The CDR3 bases are TGCGCCAGCAGCCAAGATTCCAGCGGGTACTCCTACGAGCAGTACTTC.

The chain combines TRBV4-1 with TRBJ2-3; D might be TRBD1 (6 bases). The CDR3 is made up of 12 amino acids. Germline values: CDR1 MGHRA, CDR2 YSYEKL. V lost 1 base to trimming and J lost 8 bases, with 7 bases between them. The CDR3: CASSQGGPTQYF. In DNA form, the CDR3 reads TGCGCCAGCAGCCAAGGGGGGCCTACGCAGTATTTT.

The rearrangement joins TRBV5-4 to TRBJ2-7; 12 nucleotides match TRBD2. This CDR3 region has 15 residues. V gave up 0 bases and J gave up 2 bases; unmatched junction bases: 0. The germline gives CDR1 SGHNT, CDR2 YYREEE (reference sequence). The CDR3, as DNA: TGTGCCAGCAGCTTGGGGACTAGCGGGGCCTACGAGCAGTACTTC. As protein: CASSLGTSGAYEQYF.

The chain recombines TRBV27 with TRBJ2-1; TRBD1 is a possible D gene (5 bases). V gave up 6 bases and J gave up 4 bases, with 10 bases separating them. Germline V gene data show CDR1 as MNHEY and CDR2 as SMNVEV (reference sequence). The CDR3 spans 13 residues. CDR3 loop: CASRSDRYNEQFF. In DNA form, the CDR3 reads TGTGCCAGCAGGTCTGACAGATACAATGAGCAGTTCTTC.

This chain uses TRBV5-1 with TRBJ2-7, with 10 bases matching TRBD1. CDR3 length: 15 residues. CDR1 SGHRS and CDR2 YFSETQ come from the germline V gene. Unmatched junction bases numbered 12, after V lost 7 bases and J lost 5 bases. CDR3 DNA: TGCGCCAGCCGCCGGGCGGGACAGGGGTTAAACGAGCAGTACTTC. Protein: CASRRAGQGLNEQYF.

The chain uses TRBV10-3 and TRBJ2-1; 13 bases match TRBD2. The CDR3 is made up of 15 amino acids. Germline V gene sequence: CDR1 ENHRY, CDR2 SYGVKD. V dropped 6 bases and J dropped 8; count of bases not matched to a gene: 7. The CDR3 reads CAIRGTSGTVDEQFF. The CDR3, as DNA: TGTGCCATCAGGGGGACTAGCGGGACGGTCGATGAGCAGTTCTTC.

V and J are TRBV9 and TRBJ1-4; 9 bases are a match to TRBD1. V shed 0 bases and J 2 bases; nucleotides not matched to a gene: 2. The CDR3 loop spans 16 amino acids. Germline-derived CDR1 and CDR2 are SGDLS and YYNGEE. The CDR3 DNA sequence: TGTGCCAGCAGCGTAGGGACAGGGGTTACTAATGAAAAACTGTTTTTT. This encodes CASSVGTGVTNEKLFF.

V and J are TRBV7-9 and TRBJ1-1; tentatively, D is TRBD1 (5 bases). This CDR3 is built from 13 residues. Germline values: CDR1 SEHNR, CDR2 FQNEAQ (reference sequence). V lost 5 bases to trimming and J lost 4 bases, with 11 bases between them. CDR3 bases: TGTGCCAGCAGCCCCCAGGGTGGCACTGAAGCTTTCTTT. Protein sequence: CASSPQGGTEAFF.

This chain connects TRBV28 to TRBJ2-7; D not certain. V gave up 3 bases and J gave up 5 bases, with 11 bases separating them. The CDR3 is 13 amino acids. The V gene's germline CDR1 is MDHEN and CDR2 SYDVKM. CDR3 in DNA: TGTGCCAGCAGTTTGGCTTCGATCGACGAGCAGTACTTC. Amino acid sequence: CASSLASIDEQYF.

Points on this clone: Other nucleotide sequences in the sample specify the same CDR3. V and J are TRBV5-1 and TRBJ2-3; 10 bases match TRBD2. Germline V gene sequence: CDR1 SGHRS, CDR2 YFSETQ. The CDR3 has 16 residues. J was trimmed by 0 bases and V by 2 bases; bases with no gene match: 3. CDR3 loop: CASSLTSGASTDTQYF. The CDR3, as DNA: TGCGCCAGCAGCTTAACTAGCGGGGCTAGCACAGATACGCAGTATTTT.

The chain recombines TRBV4-1 with TRBJ2-5; unclear D gene. V dropped 1 base and J dropped 1 base, with 10 bases sitting between them. The V gene's germline CDR1 is MGHRA and CDR2 YSYEKL. The CDR3 loop spans 15 amino acids. The CDR3 here is CASSQGELFQETQYF. For the CDR3, the DNA is TGCGCCAGCAGCCAAGGAGAGCTGTTCCAAGAGACCCAGTACTTC.

This clone was counted only a few times. The chain recombines TRBV6-6 with TRBJ2-3, with TRBD1 matching 10 bases. Germline lookup yields CDR1 MNHNY and CDR2 SVGAGI (reference sequence). The length of the CDR3 is 16 residues. With V trimmed by 7 bases and J by 1 base, 8 bases remained unmatched. CDR3 coding DNA: TGTGCCAGCACCCCCGTCGGACAGGGGGGCACAGATACGCAGTATTTT. Its translation is CASTPVGQGGTDTQYF.

The V gene is TRBV7-6, the J gene TRBJ2-1; 10 bases map to TRBD2. This CDR3 is built from 17 residues. The germline V gene has CDR1 SGHVS and CDR2 FNYEAQ. J lost 7 bases, V lost 4 bases, and 13 bases had no gene match. The CDR3 DNA is TGTGCCAGCAGCTCCGCCCCTAGCGGGAGTCTACCGAATGAGCAGTTCTTC. It translates to CASSSAPSGSLPNEQFF.

This CDR3 reads CASSYLKMAGYTF. The CDR3 region has the DNA TGTGCCAGCAGTTACCTTAAGATGGCTGGCTACACCTTC. V gene TRBV6-5 combines with J gene TRBJ1-2; D is unclear. The germline gives CDR1 MNHEY, CDR2 SVGAGI. CDR3 size: 13 residues. V dropped 2 bases and J dropped 7 bases, with 11 bases sitting between them.

The chain combines TRBV5-4 with TRBJ2-3; 8 bases align to TRBD2. CDR1 SGHNT and CDR2 YYREEE come from the germline V gene (reference sequence). This CDR3 has 16 amino acids. Germline trimming cut 2 bases from V and 2 bases from J; bases unmatched to any gene: 7. The CDR3 bases are TGTGCCAGCAGCTTAACTAGCGGACTGTACACAGATACGCAGTATTTT. Translated, it gives CASSLTSGLYTDTQYF.

V gene TRBV7-9 combines with J gene TRBJ2-1, with 7 bases that match TRBD2. Germline V gene lookup returns CDR1 SEHNR and CDR2 FQNEAQ (reference sequence). With 1 base clipped from V and 6 bases from J, the junction kept 6 bases outside the gene matches. CDR3 length: 15 residues. CDR3 sequence: CASSLVGLAGNEQFF. The DNA for the CDR3 is TGTGCCAGCAGCTTAGTGGGGTTAGCGGGCAATGAGCAGTTCTTC.

The chain joins TRBV9 to TRBJ1-3; D is undetermined. Trimming stripped 0 bases from V and 0 bases from J, with 7 bases between. The CDR3 has 15 residues. Germline V gene lookup returns CDR1 SGDLS and CDR2 YYNGEE. This CDR3 is CASSVAGSSGNTIYF. CDR3 bases: TGTGCCAGCAGCGTAGCTGGCAGCTCTGGAAACACCATATATTTT.

This clone appeared once. This rearrangement joins TRBV2 to TRBJ1-5; 8 bases line up with TRBD1. The CDR3 is 15 amino acids. Losses at the gene ends were 6 bases for V and 3 bases for J; bases not matched to a gene: 7. Germline CDR1 and CDR2: SNHLY and FYNNEI. CDR3 region: CASRKTGVLNQPQHF. In DNA form, the CDR3 reads TGTGCCAGCAGGAAGACAGGGGTCCTCAATCAGCCCCAGCATTTT.

V and J are TRBV9 and TRBJ1-2; TRBD1 is a possible D gene (6 bases). In germline, CDR1 is SGDLS, CDR2 YYNGEE. The CDR3 sequence is 15 residues long. V gave up 3 bases and J gave up 5 bases, with 17 bases separating them. CDR3 in DNA: TGTGCCAGCAGCGCACCGACAGGTCGTGCGTATGGCTACACCTTC. Translation: CASSAPTGRAYGYTF.

The genes are TRBV29-1 and TRBJ1-3; 9 bases agree with TRBD1. CDR1 is SQVTM, CDR2 ANQGSEA, per germline. After removal of 4 bases from V and 3 bases from J, the junction contained 4 bases not matched to a gene. The CDR3 runs to 14 residues. This CDR3 is CSVGGQGSGNTIYF. CDR3 coding DNA: TGCAGCGTTGGGGGACAGGGAAGTGGAAACACCATATATTTT. The full variable domain, rest sourced from reference TRBV29-1 and TRBJ1-3, is SAVISQKPSRDICQRGTSLTIQCQVDSQVTMMFWYRQQPGQSLTLIATANQGSEATYESGFVIDKFPISRPNLTFSTLTVSNMSPEDSSIYLCSVGGQGSGNTIYFGEGSWLTVV.